This T cell receptor beta chain is from a study of blood T cell repertoires in COVID-19. The cohort comprised adults aged about 18 to 90 years residing in approximately 25 US areas. Cohorts were determined from participant-reported clinical history. After removal of 5 bases from V and 6 bases from J, the junction contained 8 bases not matched to a gene. This CDR3 contains 16 residues. Germline loops: CDR1 KGHDR, CDR2 SFDVKD. The repertoire was sequenced with immunoSEQ multiplex PCR; TCRdb's copy has only in-frame clones and lacks some. Here the sample spans 300,000 to 500,000 clones, roughly 90% being singletons.

The chain has TRBV24-1 and TRBJ1-4; 10 bases line up with TRBD1. Material: PBMCs or T cells enriched from blood (not recorded which). The receptor comes from a woman in her thirties with acute COVID-19. The chain's CDR3 is CATSGPEDRGHEKLFF. CDR3 DNA: TGTGCCACCAGTGGCCCCGAAGACAGGGGGCATGAAAAACTGTTTTTT.